Reported below is one T cell receptor beta chain. Its antigen target is currently unknown. The CDR3, from cysteine to phenylalanine, totals 16 residues. Only the protein sequence is given. As encoded in the germline V gene (reference sequence), CDR1 is MNHEY while CDR2 is SMNVEV. The sequencing machine was an Illumina HiSeq 2000. TCR beta cDNA libraries were prepared using 5'RACE template switching, which introduced a universal primer site and unique molecular identifiers. cDNA synthesis was primed from the TCR beta constant segment, followed by two successive PCR amplification steps. The source study handled its data this way. MIGEC was used to demultiplex reads and group the reads by UMI, and MiTCR was used to assemble and quantify clonotypes. To remove erroneous sequences, TCR cDNA sequences were retained only when supported by two or more reads. The tcR package was used for downstream repertoire analysis, with clonotypes matched between fractions based on CDR3 nucleotide sequence plus V segment. VDJmatch was used to annotate antigen specificity against VDJdb, with one amino acid substitution in CDR3 allowed. TCRdb reprocessed the raw reads; every CDR3 protein sequence is a single record, and DNA is not supplied. The V and J calls reflect TCRdb's pipeline rather than the authors' work. This sample's table contains 550,000 to 600,000 distinct CDR3 sequences. The ten largest clones add up to about 3.6% of the sample.

The data are from a study of T cells expressing NK-cell markers (dated by TCRdb to between 2020 and 2021). Looking at the study overall: TCR beta-chain repertoires were profiled in sorted CD3+CD56+NKG2C+, CD3+CD56+NKG2C- and CD3+CD56-NKG2C+ T-cell subsets from eight donors. Illumina HiSeq 2000/2500, MiSeq or NextSeq was used to sequence libraries as 2 x 150 bp reads. Of the eight sequenced donors, seven were found to be HCMV-seropositive and one was found to be HCMV-seronegative. Randomly selected healthy volunteers, three men and five women, were used as the eight sequenced donors.

A commercial ELISA kit detecting HCMV-specific IgG in serum was used to determine HCMV serostatus. Ficoll density gradient centrifugation was used to isolate peripheral blood mononuclear cells from blood. General study outcomes and caveats: Those dominant clonotypes were again the most abundant among CD3+CD56-NKG2C+ cells in a handful of donors, at about 25-65%. Whether the expanded NKG2C-expressing T cell clones were specific for HCMV antigens was left unclear. In roughly six donors, the dominant CD3+CD56+NKG2C+ clonotypes were among the top 10 CD8+ clonotypes and accounted for about 1.0-7.5% of CD8+ T cells.

In this chain, TRBV27 is recombined with TRBJ2-2; checking the TCRdb D call of TRBD1 is not possible without DNA. The source material was blood T cells: a sorted CD56 or NKG2C T cell subset, CD4+ or CD8+ T cells, or bulk PBMC T cells (not recorded which). This TCR was recovered from a man between 18 and 29 years old in good health. Donor details come from another sample of the same person, matched by shared clones. The CDR3 protein is CASSFLGTGSAGELFF.